One sample yielded the 30 T cell receptor beta chains listed below, sequenced in a study of T cell changes during pregnancy in multiple sclerosis. Measured with immunoSEQ multiplex PCR; TCRdb has only the in-frame clones, and not every one. The sample yields roughly 59,000 clones, 93% seen once. This specimen consisted of CD8+ T cells from peripheral blood mononuclear cells, obtained in the second trimester of pregnancy. These receptors all come from a female donor with multiple sclerosis, enrolled in a pregnancy study.

This clone was recorded a few times. The chain is built from TRBV29-1 and TRBJ1-1; D may be TRBD1 (5 bases). The CDR3 is 12 residues long. CDR1 is SQVTM and CDR2 is ANQGSEA in the germline V gene. The V end lost 8 bases, the J end lost 6 bases, and 16 bases lay between the germline ends. In DNA form, the CDR3 reads TGCAGCCCATACGGCCCAGGGCCTGAAGCTTTCTTT. It encodes CSPYGPGPEAFF. Using reference TRBV29-1 and TRBJ1-1 for the parts outside the CDR3, the full variable domain is SAVISQKPSRDICQRGTSLTIQCQVDSQVTMMFWYRQQPGQSLTLIATANQGSEATYESGFVIDKFPISRPNLTFSTLTVSNMSPEDSSIYLCSPYGPGPEAFFGQGTRLTVV.

This sequence joins TRBV1 and TRBJ2-1; the table's D gene call, TRBD2, was not cross checked with the DNA. TRBV1 is flagged as a pseudogene. This CDR3 is built from 15 residues. The CDR3 DNA sequence: TGCACCAGCAGCCGGAGGCGGGAGGGACACAATGAGCAGTTCTTC. Residues: CTSSRRREGHNEQFF.

The chain uses TRBV27 and TRBJ1-3, with TRBD1 identical over 9 bases. This CDR3 region has 16 residues. Trimming cost V 5 bases and J 1 base; bases outside gene matches: 6. In germline, CDR1 is MNHEY, CDR2 SMNVEV (reference sequence). The CDR3 nucleotides are TGTGCCAGCAGTCGAAGACAGGGGGGTTCTGGAAACACCATATATTTT. It is translated as CASSRRQGGSGNTIYF.

The genes are TRBV12-5 and TRBJ2-1; tentatively, D is TRBD2 (5 bases). The CDR3 covers 16 residues. Trimming took 5 bases from V and 1 from J, leaving 15 bases between them. Germline V CDR1 and CDR2: LGHNT, FRNRAP. The CDR3 DNA follows: TGTGCTAGTGGTACCCCTTTGGGAGCGTCCTACAATGAGCAGTTCTTC. It translates to CASGTPLGASYNEQFF.

V gene TRBV27 combines with J gene TRBJ2-1, with D perhaps matching TRBD1 (6 bases). From germline, CDR1 is MNHEY and CDR2 SMNVEV (reference sequence). This CDR3 contains 17 residues. Between the trimmed V and J ends, which lost 5 bases and 2 bases, there was a span of 19 bases. The DNA of the CDR3 is TGTGCCAGCAGTAGAGCCCGTACAGGGAGTCCCTACAATGAGCAGTTCTTC. This gives the protein CASSRARTGSPYNEQFF.

V and J are TRBV10-1 and TRBJ2-1; no reliable D call. CDR3 length: 15 amino acids. Trimming removed 8 bases from V and 0 bases from J, with 14 bases in between. CDR1 WNHNN and CDR2 SYGVQD come from the germline V gene (reference sequence). CDR3 region: CASQPAASSYNEQFF. The CDR3 DNA reads TGCGCCAGCCAGCCGGCGGCCAGCTCCTACAATGAGCAGTTCTTC.

The chain is built from TRBV19 and TRBJ2-1, with 7 bases fitting TRBD1. This CDR3 spans 15 amino acids. Losses at the gene ends were 1 base for V and 6 bases for J; bases not matched to a gene: 6. Per the germline V gene, CDR1 is LNHDA and CDR2 is SQIVND (reference sequence). The DNA for the CDR3 is TGTGCCAGTAGTATAGCTGGGACAGAGTCCAATGAGCAGTTCTTC. Translation gives CASSIAGTESNEQFF.

The genes are TRBV7-3 and TRBJ2-7; 13 bases map to TRBD2. Germline values: CDR1 SGHTA, CDR2 FQGTGA. The V and J ends lost 0 bases and 3 bases, in that order; junction bases with no gene match: 5. The CDR3 covers 17 residues. CDR3 sequence reads: CASSLTGLAGPNYEQYF. The CDR3 DNA sequence: TGTGCCAGCAGCTTAACGGGACTAGCGGGGCCTAACTACGAGCAGTACTTC.

The chain links TRBV6-4 to TRBJ2-2; no definite D call. V lost 0 bases, J lost 5 bases, and 4 bases lay in between. CDR1 is MRHNA, CDR2 SNTAGT, per germline. The CDR3 is made up of 13 amino acids. CDR3 in DNA: TGTGCCAGCAGTGACTCGCAGACCGGGGAGCTGTTTTTT. Its protein is CASSDSQTGELFF.

The chain carries TRBV9 and TRBJ2-7; TRBD1 is a possible D gene (5 bases). The V end was cut by 3 bases, the J end by 5 bases, with 15 bases between. The CDR3 sequence is 14 residues long. Germline V gene sequence: CDR1 SGDLS, CDR2 YYNGEE. Written as DNA, the CDR3 is TGTGCCAGCAGCGCTGGCGACAGAACCCACGAGCAGTACTTC. Its protein is CASSAGDRTHEQYF. Full variable domain (missing parts from reference TRBV9 and TRBJ2-7): DSGVTQTPKHLITATGQRVTLRCSPRSGDLSVYWYQQSLDQGLQFLIQYYNGEERAKGNILERFSAQQFPDLHSELNLSSLELGDSALYFCASSAGDRTHEQYFGPGTRLTVT.

This clone was found once. This chain joins TRBV9 and TRBJ2-7; 14 nucleotides match TRBD2. The CDR3 totals 17 residues. J lost 5 bases, V lost 3 bases, and 10 bases had no gene match. The germline V gene encodes CDR1 SGDLS and CDR2 YYNGEE. As DNA, the CDR3 is TGTGCCAGCAGCGGAAACCCGGGACTAGCGGGAGACGACGAGCAGTACTTC. Protein: CASSGNPGLAGDDEQYF. Drawing the rest from reference TRBV9 and TRBJ2-7, the complete variable domain is DSGVTQTPKHLITATGQRVTLRCSPRSGDLSVYWYQQSLDQGLQFLIQYYNGEERAKGNILERFSAQQFPDLHSELNLSSLELGDSALYFCASSGNPGLAGDDEQYFGPGTRLTVT.

This clone showed up just once. The chain links TRBV5-4 to TRBJ2-1; D is uncertain. The CDR3 covers 11 residues. Trimming removed 3 bases at V and 8 bases at J, with 6 bases between. Germline-derived CDR1 and CDR2 are SGHNT and YYREEE (reference sequence). CDR3 in DNA: TGTGCCAGCAGCTACCGGGATGAGCAGTTCTTC. It translates to CASSYRDEQFF.

The gene calls are TRBV9 and TRBJ2-5; D may be TRBD2 (6 bases). V was shortened by 4 bases and J by 7 bases, with 11 bases between the two germline ends. CDR1 SGDLS and CDR2 YYNGEE come from the germline V gene. The CDR3 covers 12 residues. CDR3 region: CASSFSGGTQYF. DNA for the CDR3: TGTGCCAGCAGCTTTAGCGGAGGGACCCAGTACTTC.

This clone occurred once. V usage is TRBV13 and J usage is TRBJ2-5; 7 bases align to TRBD1. This CDR3 has 14 amino acids. Trimming cost V 2 bases and J 1 base; bases outside gene matches: 1. Germline CDR1 reads PRHDT; CDR2 reads FYEKMQ (reference sequence). The CDR3 sequence is CASSLRQGQETQYF. CDR3 sequence (DNA): TGTGCCAGCAGCTTACGACAGGGCCAAGAGACCCAGTACTTC.

Only one count was recorded for this clone. The chain carries TRBV28 and TRBJ1-3; D gene ambiguous. The CDR3 consists of 14 residues. V was clipped by 6 bases and J by 4 bases, with 13 bases between them. CDR1 and CDR2 from the germline V gene are MDHEN and SYDVKM. The CDR3 spells CASSPRTSGNTIYF. The DNA for the CDR3 is TGTGCCAGCAGCCCCCGCACTTCAGGAAACACCATATATTTT.

A remark on this clone: A read error is likely, as this CDR3 ends without the conserved phenylalanine or tryptophan. This chain uses TRBV29-1 with TRBJ1-2; D unclear. Germline V gives CDR1 SQVTM, CDR2 ANQGSEA. Trimming pared 3 bases from V and 0 bases from J, leaving 5 bases between. The CDR3 loop spans 12 amino acids. CDR3 residues: CSVEETNYGYTL. DNA of the CDR3: TGCAGCGTTGAGGAAACTAACTATGGCTACACCCTC.

The chain uses TRBV15 and TRBJ2-3, with 8 positions matching TRBD1. CDR1 LNHNV and CDR2 YYDKDF come from the germline V gene (reference sequence). The junction had 12 bases not matched to a gene; V was cut back by 0 bases and J by 4 bases. CDR3 length: 18 amino acids. In nucleotides, the CDR3 is TGTGCCACCAGCAGAGATCGCGGTGGCAGGGGGCGCGCAGATACGCAGTATTTT. Its protein product is CATSRDRGGRGRADTQYF.

This chain links TRBV7-8 with TRBJ2-1; D remains ambiguous. The CDR3 runs 15 residues. V lost 1 base and J 4 bases, leaving 11 bases between the germline ends. Germline CDR1 is SGHVS and CDR2 is FQNEAQ. The CDR3 sequence is CASSLGGGEYNEQFF. CDR3 bases: TGTGCCAGCAGCTTAGGTGGCGGAGAGTACAATGAGCAGTTCTTC. Using reference TRBV7-8 and TRBJ2-1 for the parts outside the CDR3, the full variable domain is GAGVSQSPRYKVAKRGQDVALRCDPISGHVSLFWYQQALGQGPEFLTYFQNEAQLDKSGLPSDRFFAERPEGSVSTLKIQRTQQEDSAVYLCASSLGGGEYNEQFFGPGTRLTVL.

The gene calls are TRBV11-3 and TRBJ2-1, with 9 bases matching TRBD1. Germline V gene data show CDR1 as SGHNT and CDR2 as YENEEA. V trimming: 5 bases; J trimming: 3 bases; junction bases outside the gene matches: 8. The CDR3 consists of 16 residues. The CDR3 coding sequence is TGTGCCAGCAGCCCCCGGACAGGGGAGAACTACAATGAGCAGTTCTTC. It is translated as CASSPRTGENYNEQFF.

The chain carries TRBV25-1 and TRBJ2-1; 7 bases align to TRBD2. V was pared by 3 bases and J by 3 bases, with 5 bases of the junction left unmatched. CDR1 is MGHDK and CDR2 is SYGVNS in the germline V gene. The CDR3 contains 15 residues. DNA for the CDR3: TGTGCCAGCAGTGACCTTTTAGCGGGCTACAATGAGCAGTTCTTC. This codes for CASSDLLAGYNEQFF.

The V and J genes are TRBV27 and TRBJ2-7; 8 bases are shared with TRBD1. Unmatched junction bases numbered 17, after V lost 5 bases and J lost 5 bases. This CDR3 has 17 residues. Per germline, CDR1 MNHEY and CDR2 SMNVEV (reference sequence). CDR3: CASSPHRTGRIVNEQYF. Here the CDR3 DNA reads TGTGCCAGCAGTCCCCATAGGACAGGGAGGATTGTCAACGAGCAGTACTTC.

The chain joins TRBV23-1 to TRBJ2-7; 11 positions agree with TRBD2. TRBV23-1 is an ORF for which the function is uncertain. The CDR3 runs to 14 residues. J gave up 12 bases and V 6 bases, and 13 bases lay outside the gene matches. Written as DNA, the CDR3 is TGCGCCAGCAGGCTATTTAATAGCGGGAGGGGGAGGTACTTC. Amino acid sequence: CASRLFNSGRGRYF.

CDR3 loop: CASSTSTRGGRYEQYF. The CDR3 DNA is TGTGCCAGCAGTACCTCCACTAGGGGGGGGAGATACGAGCAGTACTTC. V usage is TRBV28 and J usage is TRBJ2-7, with a possible D match to TRBD2 (7 bases). The CDR3 is 16 residues long. Deletions cut 5 bases from V and 4 bases from J, with 21 bases between. Germline V gene data show CDR1 as MDHEN and CDR2 as SYDVKM.

The chain joins TRBV15 to TRBJ2-5, with D maybe TRBD1 (5 bases). The CDR3 is 15 amino acids. The germline V gene encodes CDR1 LNHNV and CDR2 YYDKDF (reference sequence). The V end lost 5 bases, the J end lost 4 bases, and 17 bases lay between the germline ends. The DNA for the CDR3 is TGTGCCACCAGCGACGAAAGGGGTATTGGAGAGACCCAGTACTTC. Protein: CATSDERGIGETQYF. Variable domain in full (rest from reference TRBV15 and TRBJ2-5): DAMVIQNPRYQVTQFGKPVTLSCSQTLNHNVMYWYQQKSSQAPKLLFHYYDKDFNNEADTPDNFQSRRPNTSFCFLDIRSPGLGDTAMYLCATSDERGIGETQYFGPGTRLLVL.

This clone turned up a few times. The rearrangement uses TRBV27 and TRBJ1-2; D unresolved. The V and J ends lost 3 bases and 6 bases respectively, with 8 bases between them. The CDR3 sequence is 12 residues long. Looked up from germline, CDR1 is MNHEY and CDR2 is SMNVEV (reference sequence). CDR3 sequence: CASSFPSDGYTF. The CDR3 DNA reads as TGTGCCAGCAGTTTCCCCTCTGATGGCTACACCTTC.

On this clone itself: Other DNA sequences of this sample code for an identical CDR3. This chain uses TRBV7-9 with TRBJ2-1; 11 bases are a match to TRBD2. CDR3 size: 14 residues. Germline V gives CDR1 SEHNR, CDR2 FQNEAQ (reference sequence). V lost 6 bases and J lost 6; bases outside the gene matches: 4. CDR3 protein: CASSLGTSGNEQFF. For the CDR3, the DNA is TGTGCCAGCAGTCTGGGGACTAGCGGCAATGAGCAGTTCTTC.

This sequence joins TRBV20-1 and TRBJ1-1; no firm D call. CDR1 and CDR2 from the germline V gene are DFQATT and SNEGSKA (reference sequence). V gave up 0 bases and J gave up 6 bases, with 5 bases separating them. This CDR3 is built from 11 residues. The CDR3 here is CSARDPPEAFF. DNA of the CDR3: TGCAGTGCTAGAGATCCTCCTGAAGCTTTCTTT.

V gene TRBV27 combines with J gene TRBJ2-7; TRBD2 matches at 9 bases. Germline CDR1 MNHEY, CDR2 SMNVEV (reference sequence). J was trimmed by 4 bases and V by 5 bases; bases with no gene match: 9. This CDR3 spans 15 amino acids. This CDR3 is CASSPASGTTYEQYF. In DNA form, the CDR3 reads TGTGCCAGCAGTCCCGCTAGCGGGACCACTTACGAGCAGTACTTC.

The chain couples TRBV7-9 to TRBJ1-1; tentative D call: TRBD1 (5 bases). Germline V CDR1 and CDR2: SEHNR, FQNEAQ (reference sequence). The CDR3 contains 14 residues. V was shortened by 1 base and J by 3 bases, with 9 bases between the two germline ends. The CDR3 sequence: CASSLGRGDTEAFF. The CDR3 nucleotides read TGTGCCAGCAGCTTAGGGCGGGGGGACACTGAAGCTTTCTTT.

V is TRBV7-9 and J is TRBJ1-3, with a weak D call TRBD1 (6 bases). The CDR3 totals 16 residues. Trimming took off 1 base at V and 4 bases at J, with 14 bases between the two ends. Germline CDR1 and CDR2: SEHNR and FQNEAQ (reference sequence). The CDR3 DNA sequence: TGTGCCAGCAGCTTAGTACAGGGAGTAGGCGGAAACACCATATATTTT. It encodes CASSLVQGVGGNTIYF.